This T cell receptor (beta chain) was found in a study of blood T cells in healthy people across ages. It was 8 to 10 milliliters of peripheral blood that were drawn from each donor. Each sample provided at least 5 micrograms of extracted total RNA. With a J-beta primer mix and a sample-barcoded 5' primer, a second PCR ran 7 to 11 cycles. Every cDNA was tagged by a template-switch adaptor with 12 random nucleotides. Each CDR3 protein gets one entry after TCRdb re-called the 5' RACE reads with MiXCR. The data show roughly 1,500,000 distinct CDR3 sequences, 40% to 50% seen once. The germline gives CDR1 MGHRA, CDR2 YSYEKL. This CDR3 has 16 amino acids. Trimming took 3 bases from V and 3 from J, leaving 17 bases between them.

The chain carries TRBV4-1 and TRBJ1-2; possible D gene TRBD1, 5 bases. The TCR originated in a woman under 30 in good health. The material sequenced was blood. DNA of the CDR3: TGCGCCAGCAGCCAGGCGTTGGGGGGGAGGGACTATGGCTACACCTTC. This gives the protein CASSQALGGRDYGYTF.